This is a list of T cell receptor beta chains from one sample in a study of OX40 agonist ivuxolimab in advanced cancers. The assay was immunoSEQ multiplex PCR, and TCRdb's table has in-frame clones only and misses some. The sample has about 48,000 clones, around 84% seen once. The specimen was CD4+ or CD8+ T cells sorted from blood, collected in a trial of the OX40 agonist ivuxolimab. All receptors come from an adult with an advanced solid tumor such as melanoma, head and neck, liver or kidney cancer. CDR3s include the opening cysteine and the closing phenylalanine or tryptophan. Each record gives: J gene, D gene, clone size, V gene, CDR3 protein, CDR3 DNA. D genes are given only for firm matches. Clone size is not always given. Where it is, it says once, few, many or a class for expanded clones.

TRBJ2-7 NA NA TRBV7-2 CASSLGNYAYEQYF TGTGCCAGCAGCTTAGGCAACTATGCCTACGAGCAGTACTTC
TRBJ2-2 NA NA TRBV5-1 CASRLAERGQAGELFF TGCGCCAGCAGATTAGCGGAGAGAGGTCAGGCCGGGGAGCTGTTTTTT
TRBJ1-5 NA NA TRBV2 CASTAMGNQPQHF TGTGCCAGCACAGCAATGGGAAATCAGCCCCAGCATTTT
TRBJ2-3 TRBD2 NA TRBV6-1 CASQLAGGQGDTQYF TGTGCCAGCCAACTAGCGGGGGGGCAAGGAGATACGCAGTATTTT
TRBJ2-7 TRBD1 NA TRBV18 CASSSQGTGDYEQYF TGTGCCAGCTCATCACAGGGGACAGGGGACTACGAGCAGTACTTC
TRBJ2-3 NA NA TRBV2 CASSVYQSGDTQYF TGTGCCAGCAGTGTCTACCAAAGCGGAGATACGCAGTATTTT
TRBJ1-5 NA NA TRBV19 CASNKKPTEFNQPQHF TGTGCCAGTAATAAAAAACCGACAGAATTCAATCAGCCCCAGCATTTT
TRBJ2-3 NA NA TRBV28 CASSFSGVGVTDTQYF TGTGCCAGCAGTTTCTCCGGAGTCGGAGTCACAGATACGCAGTATTTT
TRBJ2-3 NA NA TRBV10-1 CASSSAETGDTQYF TGCGCCAGCAGTTCGGCAGAAACGGGAGATACGCAGTATTTT
TRBJ2-5 NA NA TRBV18 CASSPGPQETQYF TGTGCCAGCTCACCAGGACCCCAAGAGACCCAGTACTTC
TRBJ2-7 NA NA TRBV11-2 CASRGRKAEQYF TGTGCCAGCAGGGGAAGAAAGGCCGAGCAGTACTTC
TRBJ2-1 NA once TRBV5-5 CASSLLEAGAEQFF TGTGCCAGCAGCTTGTTGGAGGCAGGGGCCGAGCAGTTCTTC
TRBJ1-1 TRBD1 NA TRBV19 CASRIGTGGAISWGEAFF TGTGCCAGTAGAATCGGGACAGGGGGCGCAATATCTTGGGGTGAAGCTTTCTTT
TRBJ2-3 TRBD1 NA TRBV7-6 CASSGIGQGHADTQYF TGTGCCAGCAGCGGAATCGGACAGGGTCACGCAGATACGCAGTATTTT
TRBJ1-1 NA NA TRBV11-2 CASSSLYRGVEAFF TGTGCCAGCAGCTCCCTTTACCGCGGGGTTGAAGCTTTCTTT
TRBJ1-2 NA NA TRBV18 CASSPTEGYGYTF TGTGCCAGCTCACCAACGGAAGGCTATGGCTACACCTTC